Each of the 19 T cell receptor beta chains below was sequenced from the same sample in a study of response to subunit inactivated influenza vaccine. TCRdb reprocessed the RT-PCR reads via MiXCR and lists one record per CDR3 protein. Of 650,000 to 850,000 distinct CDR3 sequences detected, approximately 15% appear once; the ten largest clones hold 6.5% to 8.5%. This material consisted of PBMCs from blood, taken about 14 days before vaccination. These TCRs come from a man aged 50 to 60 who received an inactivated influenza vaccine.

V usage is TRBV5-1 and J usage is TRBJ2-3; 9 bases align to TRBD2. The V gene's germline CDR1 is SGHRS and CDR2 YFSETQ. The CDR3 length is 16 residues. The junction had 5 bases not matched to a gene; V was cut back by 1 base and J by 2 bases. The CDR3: CASSLSQRGVTDTQYF. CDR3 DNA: TGCGCCAGCAGCTTGAGTCAGCGGGGGGTCACAGATACGCAGTATTTT.

CDR3: CASSYLGGLAGDYEQYF. The CDR3 bases are TGTGCCAGCAGTTACTTAGGCGGGTTAGCAGGGGACTACGAGCAGTACTTC. J is TRBJ2-7 and V is TRBV6-5, with TRBD1 as a possible D gene (6 bases). Trimming pared 1 base from V and 3 bases from J, leaving 19 bases between. Germline V gives CDR1 MNHEY, CDR2 SVGAGI. The CDR3 runs to 17 residues.

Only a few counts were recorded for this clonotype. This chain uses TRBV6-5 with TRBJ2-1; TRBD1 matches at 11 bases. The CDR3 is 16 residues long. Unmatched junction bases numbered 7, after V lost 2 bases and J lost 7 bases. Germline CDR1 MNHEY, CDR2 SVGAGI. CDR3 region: CASSYRDRGMGNEQFF. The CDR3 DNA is TGTGCCAGCAGTTACCGGGACAGGGGGATGGGGAATGAGCAGTTCTTC.

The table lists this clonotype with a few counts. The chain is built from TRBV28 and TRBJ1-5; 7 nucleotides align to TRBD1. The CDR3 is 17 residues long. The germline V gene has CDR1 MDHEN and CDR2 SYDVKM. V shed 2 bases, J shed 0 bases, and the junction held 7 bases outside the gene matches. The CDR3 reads CASSLPGQINSNQPQHF. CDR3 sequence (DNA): TGTGCCAGCAGTTTACCGGGACAGATTAATAGCAATCAGCCCCAGCATTTT.

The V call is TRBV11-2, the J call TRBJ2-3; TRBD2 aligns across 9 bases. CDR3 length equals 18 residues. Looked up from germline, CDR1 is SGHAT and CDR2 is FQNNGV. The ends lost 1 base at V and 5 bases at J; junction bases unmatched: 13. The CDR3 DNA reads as TGTGCCAGCAGCTTAGTTGGCGGGGGGGCCAGACGTAAAGATACGCAGTATTTT. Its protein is CASSLVGGGARRKDTQYF.

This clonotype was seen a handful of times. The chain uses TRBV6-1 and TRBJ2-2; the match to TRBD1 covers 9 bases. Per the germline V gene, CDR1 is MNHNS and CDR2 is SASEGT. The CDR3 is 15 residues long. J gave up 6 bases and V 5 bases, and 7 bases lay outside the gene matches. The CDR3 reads CASSLFGQGSGELFF. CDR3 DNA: TGTGCCAGCAGTCTGTTCGGACAGGGGTCCGGGGAGCTGTTTTTT.

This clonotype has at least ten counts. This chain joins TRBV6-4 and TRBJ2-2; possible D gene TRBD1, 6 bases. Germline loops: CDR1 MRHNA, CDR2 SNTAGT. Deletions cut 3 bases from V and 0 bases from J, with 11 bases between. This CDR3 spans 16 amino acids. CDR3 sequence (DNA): TGTGCCAGCAGTGAGGGTGGACAGCCGAACACCGGGGAGCTGTTTTTT. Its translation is CASSEGGQPNTGELFF.

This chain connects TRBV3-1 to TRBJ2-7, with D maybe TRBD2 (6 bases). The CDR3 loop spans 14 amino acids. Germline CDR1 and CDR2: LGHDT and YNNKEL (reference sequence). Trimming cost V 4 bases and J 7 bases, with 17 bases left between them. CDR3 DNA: TGTGCCAGCAGCCGAGATTGGAGGGTGGGTGAGCAGTACTTC. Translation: CASSRDWRVGEQYF.

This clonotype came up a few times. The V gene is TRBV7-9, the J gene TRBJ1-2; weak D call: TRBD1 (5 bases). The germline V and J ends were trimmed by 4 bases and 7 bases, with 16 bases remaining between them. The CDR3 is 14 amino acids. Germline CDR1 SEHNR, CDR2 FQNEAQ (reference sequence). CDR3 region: CASSSSAGLGGYTF. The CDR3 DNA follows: TGTGCCAGCAGCTCTTCCGCGGGGCTAGGTGGCTACACCTTC.

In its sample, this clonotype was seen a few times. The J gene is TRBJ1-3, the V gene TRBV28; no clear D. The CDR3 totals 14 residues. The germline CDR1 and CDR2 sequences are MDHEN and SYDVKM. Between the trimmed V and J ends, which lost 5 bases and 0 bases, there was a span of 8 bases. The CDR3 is CASSVPGSGNTIYF. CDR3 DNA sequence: TGTGCCAGCAGTGTCCCGGGCTCTGGAAACACCATATATTTT.

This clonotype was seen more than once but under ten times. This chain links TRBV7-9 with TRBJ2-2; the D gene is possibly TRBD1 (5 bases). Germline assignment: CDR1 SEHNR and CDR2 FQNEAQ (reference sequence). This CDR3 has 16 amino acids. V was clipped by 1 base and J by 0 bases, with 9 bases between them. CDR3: CASSLGQGPNTGELFF. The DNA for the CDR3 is TGTGCCAGCAGCTTAGGCCAGGGCCCGAACACCGGGGAGCTGTTTTTT.

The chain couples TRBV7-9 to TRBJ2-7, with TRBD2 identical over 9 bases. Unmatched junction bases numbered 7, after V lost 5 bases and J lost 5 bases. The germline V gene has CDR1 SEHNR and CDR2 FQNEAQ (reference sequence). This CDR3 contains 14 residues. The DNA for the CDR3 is TGTGCCAGCAGCCCGGGCGGGAGGGCCCACGAGCAGTACTTC. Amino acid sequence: CASSPGGRAHEQYF.

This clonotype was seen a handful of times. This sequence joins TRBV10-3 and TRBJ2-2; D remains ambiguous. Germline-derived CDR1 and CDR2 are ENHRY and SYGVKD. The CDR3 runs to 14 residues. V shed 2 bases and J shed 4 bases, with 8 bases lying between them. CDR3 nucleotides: TGTGCCATCAGTGAGACAGAGAGCACCGGGGAGCTGTTTTTT. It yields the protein CAISETESTGELFF.

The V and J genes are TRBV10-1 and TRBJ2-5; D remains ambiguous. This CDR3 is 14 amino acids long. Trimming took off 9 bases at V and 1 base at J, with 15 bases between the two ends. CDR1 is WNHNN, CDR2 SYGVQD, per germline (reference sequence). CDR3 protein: CASPCNGLQETQYF. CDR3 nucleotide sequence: TGCGCCAGTCCCTGCAACGGGCTCCAAGAGACCCAGTACTTC.

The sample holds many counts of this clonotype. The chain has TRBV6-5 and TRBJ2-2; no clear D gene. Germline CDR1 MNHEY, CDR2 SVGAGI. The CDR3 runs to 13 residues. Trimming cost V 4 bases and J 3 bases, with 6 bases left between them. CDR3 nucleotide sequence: TGTGCCAGCAGTTGGGGTGACACCGGGGAGCTGTTTTTT. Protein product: CASSWGDTGELFF.

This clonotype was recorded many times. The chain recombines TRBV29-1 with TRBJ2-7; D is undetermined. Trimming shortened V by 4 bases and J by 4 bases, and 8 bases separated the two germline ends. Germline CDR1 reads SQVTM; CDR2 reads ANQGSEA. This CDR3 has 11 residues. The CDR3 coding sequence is TGCAGCGTTGGGGGTGGATACGAGCAGTACTTC. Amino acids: CSVGGGYEQYF.

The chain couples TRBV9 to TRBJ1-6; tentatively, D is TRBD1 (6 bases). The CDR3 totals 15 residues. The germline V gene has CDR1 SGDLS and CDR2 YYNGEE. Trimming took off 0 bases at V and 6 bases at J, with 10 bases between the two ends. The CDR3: CASSVEGQLNSPLHF. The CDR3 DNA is TGTGCCAGCAGCGTAGAAGGACAGCTTAATTCACCCCTCCACTTT.

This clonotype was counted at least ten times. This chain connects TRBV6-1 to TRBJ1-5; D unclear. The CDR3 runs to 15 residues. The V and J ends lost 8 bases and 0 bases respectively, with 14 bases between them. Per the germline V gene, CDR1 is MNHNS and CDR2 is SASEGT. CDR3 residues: CASAPVADSNQPQHF. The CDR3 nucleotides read TGTGCCAGCGCGCCCGTGGCGGATAGCAATCAGCCCCAGCATTTT.

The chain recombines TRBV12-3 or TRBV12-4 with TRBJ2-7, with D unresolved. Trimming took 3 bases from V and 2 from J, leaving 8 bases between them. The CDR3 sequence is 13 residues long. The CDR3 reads CASSLAVAYEQYF. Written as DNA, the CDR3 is TGTGCCAGCAGTTTGGCGGTGGCCTACGAGCAGTACTTC.